This passage covers 3 T cell receptor beta chains from one sample sequenced in a study of beta chain features in type 1 diabetes (dated by TCRdb to 2016 to 2019). Receptor libraries were prepared by the immunoSEQ multiplex PCR assay. The High Capacity cDNA Reverse Transcription Kit was used to reverse transcribe all of the isolated RNA, meaning that expressed TCRB transcripts were what got sequenced. TCRdb's version of the immuneACCESS table is confined to in-frame rearrangements and falls short of the full clone set. An unresolved V gene accounts for under half of the shortfall where checked; the remainder is of unknown origin. The sample records approximately 470,000 clones, around 30% of which are singletons. The ten biggest clones cover around 0.065% of the sample. What was sequenced was naive CD4+ T cells from blood. The intended sense of this specimen's cell subset or site label: true naive CD4+ T cells. The receptors were sampled from a man younger than 35 in good health.

The chain employs TRBV9 and TRBJ2-1; 9 nucleotides align to TRBD1. The CDR3 sequence is 16 residues long. CDR1 and CDR2 from the germline V gene are SGDLS and YYNGEE. J lost 6 bases, V lost 4 bases, and 11 bases had no gene match. In nucleotides, the CDR3 is TGTGCCAGCAGCCATGGGGGGACAGGGACGGGCAATGAGCAGTTCTTC. Translated: CASSHGGTGTGNEQFF.

The chain uses TRBV29-1 and TRBJ2-5; perhaps TRBD1 as D (6 bases). The CDR3 consists of 14 residues. CDR1 SQVTM and CDR2 ANQGSEA come from the germline V gene. V was shortened by 7 bases and J by 1 base, with 16 bases between the two germline ends. The CDR3 nucleotides read TGCAGCGCTCTAAACACAGGGTTCCAAGAGACCCAGTACTTC. It yields the protein CSALNTGFQETQYF.

V is TRBV2 and J is TRBJ1-1, with D unresolved. The CDR3 is made up of 12 amino acids. V lost 10 bases, J lost 0 bases, and 9 bases lay in between. Germline lookup yields CDR1 SNHLY and CDR2 FYNNEI. CDR3 region: CATSRVNTEAFF. CDR3 nucleotide sequence: TGTGCCACCTCGCGGGTGAACACTGAAGCTTTCTTT. The full variable domain, in which reference TRBV2 and TRBJ1-1 provide the parts outside the CDR3, is EPEVTQTPSHQVTQMGQEVILRCVPISNHLYFYWYRQILGQKVEFLVSFYNNEISEKSEIFDDQFSVERPDGSNFTLKIRSTKLEDSAMYFCATSRVNTEAFFGQGTRLTVV.